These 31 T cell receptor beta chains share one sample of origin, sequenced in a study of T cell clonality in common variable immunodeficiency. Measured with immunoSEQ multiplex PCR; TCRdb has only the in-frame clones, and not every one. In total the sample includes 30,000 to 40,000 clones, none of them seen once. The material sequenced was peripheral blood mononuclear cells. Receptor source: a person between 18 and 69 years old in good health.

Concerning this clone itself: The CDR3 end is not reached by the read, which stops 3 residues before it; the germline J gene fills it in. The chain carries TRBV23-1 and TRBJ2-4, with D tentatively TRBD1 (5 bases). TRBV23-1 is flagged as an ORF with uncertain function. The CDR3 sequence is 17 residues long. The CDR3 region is CASSQSGITQLNYGQYF. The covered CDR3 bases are TGCGCCAGCAGTCAGTCAGGGATAACCCAACTTAACTATGGT.

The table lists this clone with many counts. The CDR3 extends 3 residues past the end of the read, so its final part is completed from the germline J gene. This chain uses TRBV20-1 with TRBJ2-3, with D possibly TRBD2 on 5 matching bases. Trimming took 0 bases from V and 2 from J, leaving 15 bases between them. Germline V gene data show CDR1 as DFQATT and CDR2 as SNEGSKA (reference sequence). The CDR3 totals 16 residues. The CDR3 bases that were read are TGCAGTGCTAGAGACCTGACCGGACTCCTCACAGATACG. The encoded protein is CSARDLTGLLTDT. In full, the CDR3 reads CSARDLTGLLTDTQYF.

The CDR3 DNA, read in part, is TGTGCCAGCAGCTCGACTGGCTATGATGAG. Encoded protein: CASSSTGYDE. The whole CDR3 reads CASSSTGYDEQFF. This chain links TRBV11-3 with TRBJ2-1, with D uncertain. The read gets to within 3 residues of the CDR3 end, and the germline J gene fills in the rest. Germline lookup yields CDR1 SGHNT and CDR2 YENEEA. The V gene lost 4 bases and the J gene lost 8 bases, with 12 bases spanning the gap. The CDR3 spans 13 residues. Full variable domain (remainder filled in from reference TRBV11-3 and TRBJ2-1): EAGVVQSPRYKIIEKKQPVAFWCNPISGHNTLYWYLQNLGQGPELLIRYENEEAVDDSQLPKDRFSAERLKGVDSTLKIQPAELGDSAVYLCASSSTGYDEQFFGPGTRLTVL.

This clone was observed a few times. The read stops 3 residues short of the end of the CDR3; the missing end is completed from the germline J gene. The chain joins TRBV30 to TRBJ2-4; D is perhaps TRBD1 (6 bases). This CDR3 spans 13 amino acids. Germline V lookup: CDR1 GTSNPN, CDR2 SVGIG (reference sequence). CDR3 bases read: TGTGCCTGGGGGACCGACAGGAACTATGGT. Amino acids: CAWGTDRNYG. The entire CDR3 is CAWGTDRNYGQYF.

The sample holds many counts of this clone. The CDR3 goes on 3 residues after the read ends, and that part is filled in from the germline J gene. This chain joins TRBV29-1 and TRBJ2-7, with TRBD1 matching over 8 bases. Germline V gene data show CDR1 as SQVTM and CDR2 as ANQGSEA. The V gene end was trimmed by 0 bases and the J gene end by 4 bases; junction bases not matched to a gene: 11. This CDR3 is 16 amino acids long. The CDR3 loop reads CSVEDQTTGGLYEQYF. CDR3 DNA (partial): TGCAGCGTTGAAGATCAGACAACAGGGGGACTGTACGAG.

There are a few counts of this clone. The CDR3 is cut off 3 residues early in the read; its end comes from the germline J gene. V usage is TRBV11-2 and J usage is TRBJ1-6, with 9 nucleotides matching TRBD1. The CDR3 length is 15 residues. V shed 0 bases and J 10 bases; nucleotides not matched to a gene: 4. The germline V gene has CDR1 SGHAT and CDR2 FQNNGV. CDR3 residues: CASSLDPGQGSPLHF. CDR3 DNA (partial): TGTGCCAGCAGCTTAGATCCGGGACAGGGCTCACCC.

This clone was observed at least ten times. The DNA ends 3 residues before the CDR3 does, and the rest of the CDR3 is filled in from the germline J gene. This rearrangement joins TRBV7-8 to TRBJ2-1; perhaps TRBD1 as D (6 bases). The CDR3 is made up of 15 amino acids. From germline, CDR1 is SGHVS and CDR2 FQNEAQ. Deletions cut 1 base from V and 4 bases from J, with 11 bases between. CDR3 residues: CASSLGGQSYNEQFF. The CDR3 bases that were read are TGTGCCAGCAGCTTAGGGGGGCAAAGTTACAATGAG. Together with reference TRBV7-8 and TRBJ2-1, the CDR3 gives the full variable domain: GAGVSQSPRYKVAKRGQDVALRCDPISGHVSLFWYQQALGQGPEFLTYFQNEAQLDKSGLPSDRFFAERPEGSVSTLKIQRTQQEDSAVYLCASSLGGQSYNEQFFGPGTRLTVL.

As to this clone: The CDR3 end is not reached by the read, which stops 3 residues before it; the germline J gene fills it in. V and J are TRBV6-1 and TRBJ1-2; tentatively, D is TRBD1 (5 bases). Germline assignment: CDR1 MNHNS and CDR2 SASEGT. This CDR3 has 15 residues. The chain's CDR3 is CASSERWQGRYDYTF. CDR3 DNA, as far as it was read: TGTGCCAGCAGTGAAAGATGGCAGGGCAGGTACGAC.

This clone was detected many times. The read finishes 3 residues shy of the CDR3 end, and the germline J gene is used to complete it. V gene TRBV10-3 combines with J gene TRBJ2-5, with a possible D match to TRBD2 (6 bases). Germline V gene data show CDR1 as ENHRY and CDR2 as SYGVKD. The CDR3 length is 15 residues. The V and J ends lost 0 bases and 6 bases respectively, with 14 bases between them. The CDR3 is CAISESGGERQTQYF. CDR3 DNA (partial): TGTGCCATCAGTGAGTCGGGGGGAGAAAGGCAGACC.

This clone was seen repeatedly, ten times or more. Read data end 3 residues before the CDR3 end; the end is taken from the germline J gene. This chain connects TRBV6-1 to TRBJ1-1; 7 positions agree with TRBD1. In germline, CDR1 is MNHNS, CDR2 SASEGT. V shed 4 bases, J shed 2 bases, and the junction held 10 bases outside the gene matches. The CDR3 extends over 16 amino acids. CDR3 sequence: CASSASPGGTNTEAFF. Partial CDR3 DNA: TGTGCCAGCAGTGCATCTCCAGGGGGTACCAACACTGAA.

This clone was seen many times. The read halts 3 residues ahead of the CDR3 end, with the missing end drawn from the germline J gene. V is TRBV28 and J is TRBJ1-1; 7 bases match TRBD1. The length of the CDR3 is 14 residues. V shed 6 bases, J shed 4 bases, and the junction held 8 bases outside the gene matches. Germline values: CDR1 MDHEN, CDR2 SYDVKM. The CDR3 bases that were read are TGTGCCAGCAGACTTCCAGGGGGTCCCACTGAA. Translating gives CASRLPGGPTE. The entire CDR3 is CASRLPGGPTEAFF. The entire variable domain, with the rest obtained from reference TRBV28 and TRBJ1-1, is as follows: DVKVTQSSRYLVKRTGEKVFLECVQDMDHENMFWYRQDPGLGLRLIYFSYDVKMKEKGDIPEGYSVSREKKERFSLILESASTNQTSMYLCASRLPGGPTEAFFGQGTRLTVV.

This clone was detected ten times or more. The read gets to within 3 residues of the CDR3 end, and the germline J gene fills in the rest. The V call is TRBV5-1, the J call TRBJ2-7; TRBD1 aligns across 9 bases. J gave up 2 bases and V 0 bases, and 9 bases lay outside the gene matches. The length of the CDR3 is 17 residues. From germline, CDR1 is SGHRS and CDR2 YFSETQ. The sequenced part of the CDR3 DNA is TGCGCCAGCAGCTTGGTCACAGGGGGCCCTACCACCTACGAG. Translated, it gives CASSLVTGGPTTYE. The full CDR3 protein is CASSLVTGGPTTYEQYF.

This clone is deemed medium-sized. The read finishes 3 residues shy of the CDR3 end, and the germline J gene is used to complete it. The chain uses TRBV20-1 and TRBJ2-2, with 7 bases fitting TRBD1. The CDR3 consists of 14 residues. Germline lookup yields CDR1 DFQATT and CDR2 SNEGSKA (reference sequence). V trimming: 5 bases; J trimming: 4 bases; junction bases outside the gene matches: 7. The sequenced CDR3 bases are TGCAGTGCTGACCGGACAGGATCCACCGGGGAG. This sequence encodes CSADRTGSTGE. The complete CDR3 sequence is CSADRTGSTGELFF.

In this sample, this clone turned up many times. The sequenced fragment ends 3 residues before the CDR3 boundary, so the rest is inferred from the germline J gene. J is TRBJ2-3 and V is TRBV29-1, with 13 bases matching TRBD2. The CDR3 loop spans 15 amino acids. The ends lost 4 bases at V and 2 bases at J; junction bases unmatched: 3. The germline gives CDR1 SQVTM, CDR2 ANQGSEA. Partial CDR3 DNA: TGCAGCGTTGCGGGACTAGCGGGATTCACAGATACG. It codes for CSVAGLAGFTDT. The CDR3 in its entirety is CSVAGLAGFTDTQYF.

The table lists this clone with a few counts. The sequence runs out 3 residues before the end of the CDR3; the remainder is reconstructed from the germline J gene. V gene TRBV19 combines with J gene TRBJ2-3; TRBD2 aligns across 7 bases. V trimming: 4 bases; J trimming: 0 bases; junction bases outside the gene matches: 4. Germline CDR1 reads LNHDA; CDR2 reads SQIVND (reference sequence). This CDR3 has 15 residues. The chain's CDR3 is CASSRASGSTDTQYF. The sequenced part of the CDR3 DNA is TGTGCCAGTAGTAGGGCTAGCGGAAGCACAGATACG.

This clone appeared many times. CDR3 DNA (partial): TGCGCCAGCAGCCAAGAGTACAGCTACGAG. It translates to CASSQEYSYE. The CDR3 in full is CASSQEYSYEQYF. V gene TRBV4-1 combines with J gene TRBJ2-7; unclear D gene. Sequencing ends 3 residues short of the CDR3 end; the germline J gene provides the rest. V was pared by 0 bases and J by 3 bases, with 6 bases between. The CDR3 is 13 residues long. Germline values: CDR1 MGHRA, CDR2 YSYEKL.

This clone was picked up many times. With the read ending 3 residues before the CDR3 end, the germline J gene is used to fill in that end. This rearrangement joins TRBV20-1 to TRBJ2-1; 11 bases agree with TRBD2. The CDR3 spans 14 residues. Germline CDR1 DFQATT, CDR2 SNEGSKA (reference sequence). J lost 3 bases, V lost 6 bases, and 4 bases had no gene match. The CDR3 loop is CSAKGLADYNEQFF. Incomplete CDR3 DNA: TGCAGTGCCAAGGGACTAGCGGACTACAATGAG.

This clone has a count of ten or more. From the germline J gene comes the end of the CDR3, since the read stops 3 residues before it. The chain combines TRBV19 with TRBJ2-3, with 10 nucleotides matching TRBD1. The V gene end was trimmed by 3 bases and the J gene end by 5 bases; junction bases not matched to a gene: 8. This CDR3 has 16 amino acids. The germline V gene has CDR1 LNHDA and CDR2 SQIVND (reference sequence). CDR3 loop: CASSMAGTGVKDTQYF. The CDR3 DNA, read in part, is TGTGCCAGTAGTATGGCCGGGACAGGGGTCAAAGATACG.

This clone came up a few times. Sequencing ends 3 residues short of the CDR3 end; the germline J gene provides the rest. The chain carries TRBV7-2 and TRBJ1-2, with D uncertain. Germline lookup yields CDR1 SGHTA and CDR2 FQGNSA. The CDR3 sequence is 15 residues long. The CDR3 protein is CASSFRLAGADTYTF. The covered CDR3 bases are TGTGCCAGCAGCTTCCGACTAGCGGGAGCAGATACC.

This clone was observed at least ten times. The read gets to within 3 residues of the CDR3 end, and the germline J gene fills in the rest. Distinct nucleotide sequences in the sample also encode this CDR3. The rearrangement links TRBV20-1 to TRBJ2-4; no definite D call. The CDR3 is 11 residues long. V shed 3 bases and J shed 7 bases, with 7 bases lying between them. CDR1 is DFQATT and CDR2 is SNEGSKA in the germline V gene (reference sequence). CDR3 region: CSARPQNIQYF. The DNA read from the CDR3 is TGCAGTGCTAGGCCTCAGAACATT.

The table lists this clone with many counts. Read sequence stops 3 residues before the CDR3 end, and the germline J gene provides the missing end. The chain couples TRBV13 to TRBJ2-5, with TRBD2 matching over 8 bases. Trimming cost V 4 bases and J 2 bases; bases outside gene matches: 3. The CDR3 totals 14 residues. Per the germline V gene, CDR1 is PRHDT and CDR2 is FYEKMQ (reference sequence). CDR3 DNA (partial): TGTGCCAGCAGCTACAAGCGGGGGCAAGAGACC. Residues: CASSYKRGQET. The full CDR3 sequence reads CASSYKRGQETQYF.

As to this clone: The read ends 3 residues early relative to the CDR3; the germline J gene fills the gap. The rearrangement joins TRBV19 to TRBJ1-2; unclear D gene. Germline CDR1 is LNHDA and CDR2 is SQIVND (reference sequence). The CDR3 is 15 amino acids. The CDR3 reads CASSKGLAGAGDYTF. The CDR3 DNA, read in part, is TGTGCCAGTAGTAAAGGACTAGCGGGAGCGGGAGAC.

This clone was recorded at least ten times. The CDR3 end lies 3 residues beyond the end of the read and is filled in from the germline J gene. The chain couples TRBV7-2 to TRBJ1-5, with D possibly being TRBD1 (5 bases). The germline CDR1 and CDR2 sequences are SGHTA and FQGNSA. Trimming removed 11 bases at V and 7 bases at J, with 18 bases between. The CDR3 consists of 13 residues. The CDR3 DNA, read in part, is TGTGCCTCCAGCCGGGGGGGAAGCCAGCCC. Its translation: CASSRGGSQP. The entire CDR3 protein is CASSRGGSQPQHF.

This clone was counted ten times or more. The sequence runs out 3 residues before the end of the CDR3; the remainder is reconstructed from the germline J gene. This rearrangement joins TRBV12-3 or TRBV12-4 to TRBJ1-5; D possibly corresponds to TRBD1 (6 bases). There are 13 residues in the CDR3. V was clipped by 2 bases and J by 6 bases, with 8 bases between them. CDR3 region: CASSLSGAQPQHF. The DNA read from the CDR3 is TGTGCCAGCAGTTTATCAGGGGCTCAGCCC.

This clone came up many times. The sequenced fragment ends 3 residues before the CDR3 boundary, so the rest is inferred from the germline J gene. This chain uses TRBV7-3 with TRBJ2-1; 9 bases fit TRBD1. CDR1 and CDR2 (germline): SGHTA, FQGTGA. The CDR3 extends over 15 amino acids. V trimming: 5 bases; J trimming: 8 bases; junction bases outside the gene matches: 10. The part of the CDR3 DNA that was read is TGTGCCAGCAGCCCCCTTGGACAGGGGAGCCATGAG. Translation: CASSPLGQGSHE. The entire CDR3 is CASSPLGQGSHEQFF.

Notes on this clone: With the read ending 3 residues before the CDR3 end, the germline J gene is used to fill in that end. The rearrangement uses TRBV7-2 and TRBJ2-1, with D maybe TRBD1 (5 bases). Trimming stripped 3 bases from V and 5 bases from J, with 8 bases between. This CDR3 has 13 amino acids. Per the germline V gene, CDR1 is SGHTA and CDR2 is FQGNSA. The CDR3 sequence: CASSFTQDNEQFF. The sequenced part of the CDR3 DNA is TGTGCCAGCAGCTTCACACAGGACAATGAG.

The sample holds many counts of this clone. The CDR3 reads CASSPHSGTAPYEQYF. CDR3 DNA (partial): TGCGCCAGCAGCCCTCACTCCGGGACAGCTCCCTACGAG. The rearrangement links TRBV4-1 to TRBJ2-7, with TRBD1 matching 7 bases. The read finishes 3 residues shy of the CDR3 end, and the germline J gene is used to complete it. Germline trimming cut 4 bases from V and 2 bases from J; bases unmatched to any gene: 11. The CDR3 has 16 amino acids. CDR1 and CDR2 (germline): MGHRA, YSYEKL.

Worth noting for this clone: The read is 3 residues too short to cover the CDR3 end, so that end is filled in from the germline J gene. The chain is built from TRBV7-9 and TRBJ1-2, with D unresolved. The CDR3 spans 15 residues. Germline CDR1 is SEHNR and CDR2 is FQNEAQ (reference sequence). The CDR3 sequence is CASSSLAGYYNDYTF. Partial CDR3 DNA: TGTGCCAGCAGCTCTCTAGCGGGATATTACAATGAC.

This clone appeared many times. The part of the CDR3 DNA that was read is TGTGCCAGCAGTCCACGCACAGCGGACTACGAG. This encodes CASSPRTADYE. The whole CDR3 sequence reads CASSPRTADYEQYF. The J gene is TRBJ2-7, the V gene TRBV12-3 or TRBV12-4; possibly TRBD2 for D (5 bases). The read ends 3 residues early relative to the CDR3; the germline J gene fills the gap. V lost 5 bases, J lost 3 bases, and 14 bases lay in between. The CDR3 spans 14 residues.

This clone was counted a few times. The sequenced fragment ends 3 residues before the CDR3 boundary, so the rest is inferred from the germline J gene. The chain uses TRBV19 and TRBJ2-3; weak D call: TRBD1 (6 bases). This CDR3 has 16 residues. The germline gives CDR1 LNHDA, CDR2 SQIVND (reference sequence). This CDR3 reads CASSIPQGIGGETQYF. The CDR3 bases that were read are TGTGCCAGTAGTATCCCACAGGGAATCGGTGGAGAGACG.

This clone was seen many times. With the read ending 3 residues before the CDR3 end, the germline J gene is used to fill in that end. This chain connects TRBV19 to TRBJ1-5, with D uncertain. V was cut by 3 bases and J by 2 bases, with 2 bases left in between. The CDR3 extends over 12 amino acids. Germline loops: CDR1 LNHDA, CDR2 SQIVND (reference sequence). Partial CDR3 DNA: TGTGCCAGTAGTATCGGCAATCAGCCC. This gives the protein CASSIGNQP. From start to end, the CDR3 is CASSIGNQPQHF.